A selection of T cell receptor beta chains follows, all from one sample in a study of technical replicates of blood from a few donors. Sequenced by immunoSEQ multiplex PCR; TCRdb stores in-frame clones only, minus some. The repertoire holds about 88,000 clones, with around 94% as singletons. The sequencing sample was made of T cells isolated from PBMCs. Receptors were obtained from a human donor in good health. Each CDR3 is given with its conserved first and last residue. The D gene is left open where the match is weak. Clone size appears in some rows only: once, few, many, or a class for an expanded clone.

TRBJ1-5,-,-,TRBV11-3,CASSPGPDQPQHF,TGTGCCAGCAGTCCAGGGCCCGATCAGCCCCAGCATTTT
TRBJ2-3,TRBD1,-,TRBV27,CASSTRQGGDTQYF,TGTGCCAGCAGTACCCGACAGGGTGGAGATACGCAGTATTTT
TRBJ1-1,-,-,TRBV5-1,CASSLGAYLGMNTEAFF,TGCGCCAGCAGCTTGGGTGCGTATTTGGGCATGAACACTGAAGCTTTCTTT
TRBJ2-2,-,-,TRBV18,CASSSGSSNTGELFF,TGTGCCAGCTCATCCGGGAGCTCGAACACCGGGGAGCTGTTTTTT
TRBJ2-2,-,-,TRBV5-1,CASSSLAQITGELFF,TGCGCCAGCAGCTCTCTAGCGCAGATAACCGGGGAGCTGTTTTTT
TRBJ2-3,TRBD2,-,TRBV4-1,CASSQVLAGADTQYF,TGCGCCAGCAGCCAAGTACTAGCGGGAGCAGATACGCAGTATTTT
TRBJ2-6,-,-,TRBV28,CASSLGYNRLGANVLTF,TGTGCCAGCAGTTTGGGTTATAACAGGCTTGGGGCCAACGTCCTGACTTTC
TRBJ1-1,-,once,TRBV5-1,CASSSLSGGDAFF,TGCGCCAGCAGCTCACTCTCGGGGGGGGATGCTTTCTTT
TRBJ2-2,-,-,TRBV5-1,CASSLVPGANTGELFF,TGCGCCAGCAGCTTGGTTCCAGGGGCGAACACCGGGGAGCTGTTTTTT
TRBJ2-3,-,-,TRBV27,CASSLAVTNADTQYF,TGTGCCAGCAGTTTAGCGGTCACCAACGCAGATACGCAGTATTTT
TRBJ2-2,TRBD2,-,TRBV7-9,CASSLASGGRSGGELFF,TGTGCCAGCAGCTTAGCTAGCGGGGGGCGATCCGGCGGGGAGCTGTTTTTT
TRBJ2-5,-,-,TRBV11-2,CASRSFSRGGETQYF,TGTGCCAGCAGATCCTTCAGCAGGGGCGGGGAGACCCAGTACTTC
TRBJ2-2,-,once,TRBV9,CASSVVRGGELFF,TGTGCCAGCAGCGTAGTTAGGGGCGGGGAGCTGTTTTTT
TRBJ2-1,TRBD2,-,TRBV13,CASSLRLAPSHEQFF,TGTGCCAGCAGCCTCAGACTAGCGCCTTCCCATGAGCAGTTCTTC
TRBJ1-2,-,-,TRBV5-6,CASIPGGYYGYTF,TGTGCCAGCATCCCGGGAGGGTACTATGGCTACACCTTC
TRBJ1-2,-,once,TRBV4-2,CASSQEGMLAGDGYTF,TGTGCCAGCAGCCAAGAGGGGATGCTGGCAGGGGATGGCTACACCTTC
TRBJ1-2,TRBD1,-,TRBV5-4,CASSLDPGTGGDYTF,TGTGCCAGCAGCTTAGACCCCGGGACAGGGGGCGACTACACCTTC
TRBJ1-3,-,-,TRBV5-1,CASSLGSSGNTIYF,TGCGCCAGCAGCTTGGGCAGCTCTGGAAACACCATATATTTT
TRBJ2-5,TRBD2,-,TRBV7-2,CASSLTGGGQETQYF,TGTGCCAGCAGCTTAACTGGCGGGGGGCAAGAGACCCAGTACTTC
TRBJ2-2,-,-,TRBV6-4,CASSDPPSCTGELFF,TGTGCCAGCAGTGACCCCCCGAGCTGCACCGGGGAGCTGTTTTTT
TRBJ1-4,-,-,TRBV5-6,CASSSQGRKTPTNEKLFF,TGTGCCAGCAGCTCCCAGGGGCGAAAAACCCCAACTAATGAAAAACTGTTTTTT
TRBJ2-7,-,-,TRBV6-1,CASRVRRGRYEQYF,TGTGCCAGCAGGGTGAGGAGGGGGCGATACGAGCAGTACTTC
TRBJ2-5,TRBD2,-,TRBV6-6,CASSRTSGQETQYF,TGTGCCAGCAGCCGGACTAGCGGCCAAGAGACCCAGTACTTC
TRBJ2-7,TRBD1,-,TRBV11-1,CASSLLGGTGAYEQYF,TGTGCCAGCAGCTTATTAGGAGGGACAGGGGCCTACGAGCAGTACTTC
TRBJ1-1,-,-,TRBV6-5,CASSSFPNFPQGAFF,TGTGCCAGCAGTTCGTTTCCAAACTTCCCGCAGGGAGCTTTCTTT
TRBJ1-1,-,-,TRBV7-8,CASSSLSTEAFF,TGTGCCAGCAGCTCCCTATCCACTGAAGCTTTCTTT
TRBJ1-1,-,-,TRBV27,CASSLLSGDAEAFF,TGTGCCAGCAGTTTACTGTCGGGAGATGCTGAAGCTTTCTTT
TRBJ2-7,-,-,TRBV19,CASSLPTGGQDPYEQYF,TGTGCCAGTAGCCTCCCAACGGGGGGACAAGACCCCTACGAGCAGTACTTC
TRBJ2-1,TRBD2,-,TRBV11-3,CASSLDNSGGAGEQFF,TGTGCCAGCAGCTTAGATAATAGCGGGGGGGCCGGTGAGCAGTTCTTC
TRBJ2-5,-,-,TRBV20-1,CSARTQETQYF,TGCAGTGCTAGGACTCAAGAGACCCAGTACTTC
TRBJ1-2,-,-,TRBV29-1,CSVVGGGLGYGYTF,TGCAGCGTTGTGGGAGGGGGTCTCGGCTATGGCTACACCTTC
TRBJ1-5,TRBD1,-,TRBV7-2,CASSLGQGPNQPQHF,TGTGCCAGCAGCTTAGGACAGGGACCTAATCAGCCCCAGCATTTT
TRBJ2-7,TRBD2,-,TRBV6-1,CASTWGTSPYEQYF,TGTGCCAGCACGTGGGGGACTAGCCCATACGAGCAGTACTTC
TRBJ2-1,TRBD1,-,TRBV5-4,CASSRDRGQDNEQFF,TGTGCCAGCAGCCGCGACAGGGGGCAGGACAATGAGCAGTTCTTC
TRBJ1-2,TRBD1,-,TRBV5-4,CASSFDRGYGYTF,TGTGCCAGCAGCTTCGACAGGGGGTATGGCTACACCTTC
TRBJ1-5,-,-,TRBV27,CASSSQGGVGQPQHF,TGTGCCAGCAGTTCACAGGGCGGTGTAGGACAGCCCCAGCATTTT
TRBJ2-3,TRBD2,-,TRBV28,CASRADRLAGADTQYF,TGTGCCAGCAGGGCCGATCGACTAGCGGGAGCAGATACGCAGTATTTT
TRBJ1-1,TRBD1,-,TRBV7-9,CASSFFGAGGTEAFF,TGTGCCAGCAGCTTTTTTGGCGCAGGGGGGACTGAAGCTTTCTTT
TRBJ2-5,TRBD2,-,TRBV18,CASARLADQETQYF,TGTGCCAGCGCCCGACTAGCGGACCAAGAGACCCAGTACTTC
TRBJ1-5,-,-,TRBV6-5,CASSERNQPQHF,TGTGCCAGCAGTGAGCGAAATCAGCCCCAGCATTTT
TRBJ1-5,TRBD1,-,TRBV19,CASRGTGGSNQPQHF,TGTGCCAGTAGGGGGACAGGGGGGAGCAATCAGCCCCAGCATTTT
TRBJ1-5,-,-,TRBV9,CAIAHPFGENQPQHF,TGTGCCATTGCTCACCCCTTCGGGGAAAATCAGCCCCAGCATTTT